This TCR beta chain was obtained from a study of shared clonotypes between healthy human individuals. CD45RO-negative, CCR7-positively selected cells formed the naive CD8 fraction, excluding terminally differentiated effector memory CD45RA+ cells. The V end lost 2 bases, the J end lost 4 bases, and 15 bases lay between the germline ends. CDR1 and CDR2 (germline): MNHEY, SVGAGI. CDR3 length equals 15 residues. TCRdb keeps only in-frame clones here, not all; method: immunoSEQ multiplex PCR. In the table there are approximately 2,200,000 clones, roughly 91% of which are singletons. This TCR was recovered from a man younger than 35 in good health. Some clones in this sample may be carry-over from other donors' samples. The sample consisted of naive CD8+ T cells from PBMCs. The gene calls are TRBV6-5 and TRBJ2-7; D is perhaps TRBD2 (6 bases). CDR3 nucleotide sequence: TGTGCCAGCAGTTACCCTGGGGCAGGGACTTACGAGCAGTACTTC. Translating gives CASSYPGAGTYEQYF.